The 25 T cell receptor beta chains below come from one sample, sequenced in a study of blood T cell repertoires in COVID-19. Sequencing was performed with immunoSEQ multiplex PCR; in TCRdb, only in-frame clones are kept and a portion is missing. Here the sample spans tens of thousands of clones, 88% being singletons. The source material was peripheral blood. Receptor source: a man in his fifties with active COVID-19.

The rearrangement uses TRBV27 and TRBJ2-1; 8 bases agree with TRBD1. The V gene end was trimmed by 7 bases and the J gene end by 6 bases; junction bases not matched to a gene: 11. CDR1 and CDR2 from the germline V gene are MNHEY and SMNVEV (reference sequence). CDR3 length: 15 residues. The CDR3 sequence: CASTKGTGRGNEQFF. In DNA, the CDR3 is TGTGCCAGCACAAAGGGGACAGGCAGGGGCAATGAGCAGTTCTTC.

DNA for the CDR3: TGTGCCAGCTCCCATGGAGTCAGGGGGTATGAGCAGTTCTTC. Its translation: CASSHGVRGYEQFF. The rearrangement joins TRBV18 to TRBJ2-1; TRBD1 aligns across 7 bases. J lost 8 bases, V lost 6 bases, and 10 bases had no gene match. The CDR3 spans 14 residues. Germline values: CDR1 KGHSH, CDR2 LQKENI.

The CDR3 DNA sequence: TGCGCCAGCAGTGCCTCCTATTCCTACGAGCAGTACTTC. The encoded protein is CASSASYSYEQYF. V usage is TRBV10-1 and J usage is TRBJ2-7; no definite D call. The CDR3 length is 13 residues. Trimming stripped 4 bases from V and 1 base from J, with 8 bases between. Looked up from germline, CDR1 is WNHNN and CDR2 is SYGVQD (reference sequence).

The V gene is TRBV15, the J gene TRBJ2-5; no firm D call. This CDR3 spans 14 amino acids. The germline CDR1 and CDR2 sequences are LNHNV and YYDKDF (reference sequence). Trimming cost V 0 bases and J 5 bases, with 10 bases left between them. DNA of the CDR3: TGTGCCACCAGCAGAGATCCGGGTCAGGAGACCCAGTACTTC. Its translation is CATSRDPGQETQYF.

The rearrangement joins TRBV11-1 to TRBJ1-2, with a tentative D call TRBD1 (5 bases). This CDR3 comprises 15 residues. Trimming cost V 5 bases and J 3 bases, with 16 bases left between them. Germline V CDR1 and CDR2: SGHAT, FQDESV (reference sequence). The DNA of the CDR3 is TGTGCCAGCAGCCTCGCCCGGGGGATCGACTATGGCTACACCTTC. Its translation is CASSLARGIDYGYTF. The entire variable domain, with the rest obtained from reference TRBV11-1 and TRBJ1-2, is as follows: EAEVAQSPRYKITEKSQAVAFWCDPISGHATLYWYRQILGQGPELLVQFQDESVVDDSQLPKDRFSAERLKGVDSTLKIQPAELGDSAMYLCASSLARGIDYGYTFGSGTRLTVV.

The chain employs TRBV4-1 and TRBJ2-3; 9 positions match TRBD1. The V segment lost 4 bases and the J segment 1 base; nucleotides outside the gene matches: 6. This CDR3 contains 16 residues. CDR1 is MGHRA and CDR2 is YSYEKL in the germline V gene. The CDR3 bases are TGCGCCAGCAGCCTCCTCCGGGACAGGGGCACAGATACGCAGTATTTT. It encodes CASSLLRDRGTDTQYF.

The rearrangement links TRBV15 to TRBJ2-1; a possible D gene is TRBD2 (5 bases). Germline lookup yields CDR1 LNHNV and CDR2 YYDKDF (reference sequence). The CDR3 consists of 13 residues. Trimming cost V 0 bases and J 8 bases, with 8 bases left between them. The CDR3 DNA reads TGTGCCACCAGCAGAGAGGCGGGCGATGAGCAGTTCTTC. This gives the protein CATSREAGDEQFF.

The chain recombines TRBV10-1 with TRBJ2-1; TRBD2 matches at 9 bases. The ends lost 11 bases at V and 15 bases at J; junction bases unmatched: 11. The CDR3 is made up of 11 amino acids. CDR1 and CDR2 (germline): WNHNN, SYGVQD (reference sequence). CDR3 protein: CAFPLAGGGFF. The CDR3 region has the DNA TGCGCCTTCCCACTAGCGGGCGGGGGGTTCTTC.

This chain uses TRBV7-2 with TRBJ2-7, with 7 bases fitting TRBD2. The CDR3 length is 15 residues. Looked up from germline, CDR1 is SGHTA and CDR2 is FQGNSA. The V segment lost 1 base and the J segment 2 bases; nucleotides outside the gene matches: 5. Here the CDR3 DNA reads TGTGCCAGCAGCTTAGAGGCTAGCGGCCCCTACGAGCAGTACTTC. It is translated as CASSLEASGPYEQYF.

The rearrangement joins TRBV7-8 to TRBJ1-6; no firm D call. Trimming took off 1 base at V and 13 bases at J, with 17 bases between the two ends. Germline CDR1 is SGHVS and CDR2 is FQNEAQ. CDR3 length equals 15 residues. The CDR3 DNA is TGTGCCAGCAGCTTAGGGCGGTTGGCAGCCCAGCCCCTCCACTTT. Protein product: CASSLGRLAAQPLHF.

The rearrangement joins TRBV20-1 to TRBJ2-2; D is uncertain. The germline V gene encodes CDR1 DFQATT and CDR2 SNEGSKA (reference sequence). The CDR3 spans 11 residues. V lost 6 bases and J 7 bases, leaving 9 bases between the germline ends. The CDR3 protein is CSAPISGELFF. The CDR3, as DNA: TGCAGTGCCCCTATAAGCGGGGAGCTGTTTTTT.

This chain links TRBV9 with TRBJ1-2, with TRBD1 matching 11 bases. Trimming took 0 bases from V and 5 from J; bases not matched to a gene: 6. The CDR3 is 16 residues long. CDR1 SGDLS and CDR2 YYNGEE come from the germline V gene. CDR3 residues: CASSVDPGTGGYGYTF. CDR3 in DNA: TGTGCCAGCAGCGTAGATCCAGGGACAGGGGGGTATGGCTACACCTTC. The full variable domain, completed using reference TRBV9 and TRBJ1-2, is DSGVTQTPKHLITATGQRVTLRCSPRSGDLSVYWYQQSLDQGLQFLIQYYNGEERAKGNILERFSAQQFPDLHSELNLSSLELGDSALYFCASSVDPGTGGYGYTFGSGTRLTVV.

This clone appeared a few times. The chain uses TRBV5-1 and TRBJ1-5; no clear D gene. Trimming removed 4 bases at V and 4 bases at J, with 9 bases between. The CDR3 is 13 residues long. Germline V gene lookup returns CDR1 SGHRS and CDR2 YFSETQ. The CDR3 region has the DNA TGCGCCAGCAGCCGGACTGGGAATCAGCCCCAGCATTTT. Protein sequence: CASSRTGNQPQHF.

This chain connects TRBV3-1 (or the pseudogene TRBV3-2) to TRBJ1-1, with a weak D call TRBD1 (5 bases). CDR1 and CDR2 from the germline V gene are LGHDT and YNNKEL (reference sequence). This CDR3 has 13 amino acids. V was clipped by 0 bases and J by 4 bases, with 6 bases between them. CDR3 in amino acids: CASSQEGGTEAFF. CDR3 in DNA: TGTGCCAGCAGCCAAGAGGGGGGCACTGAAGCTTTCTTT.

The chain employs TRBV21-1 and TRBJ2-4; the D call TRBD2 from the table was never checked on the DNA. TRBV21-1 is a pseudogene. The CDR3 runs to 24 residues. CDR3 sequence reads: CASSKPPGLAGGPRIGYVKNIQYF. The DNA for the CDR3 is TGTGCCAGCAGCAAACCGCCGGGACTAGCGGGAGGGCCGAGGATCGGATATGTCAAAAACATTCAGTACTTC.

This clone was counted a single time. The genes are TRBV10-1 and TRBJ2-2; 7 nucleotides match TRBD2. From germline, CDR1 is WNHNN and CDR2 SYGVQD (reference sequence). Trimming removed 6 bases from V and 3 bases from J; junction bases left unmatched: 4. This CDR3 comprises 14 residues. CDR3 DNA: TGCGCCAGCAGATTGGGGGGGGACACCGGGGAGCTGTTTTTT. It codes for CASRLGGDTGELFF.

V usage is TRBV9 and J usage is TRBJ2-7; D may be TRBD1 (5 bases). V gave up 3 bases and J gave up 7 bases, with 26 bases separating them. This CDR3 is built from 17 residues. Germline V gene data show CDR1 as SGDLS and CDR2 as YYNGEE. CDR3 sequence: CASSERRTRVPLEEQYF. The CDR3 nucleotides are TGTGCCAGCAGCGAGAGAAGGACACGGGTCCCCCTAGAGGAGCAGTACTTC.

V is TRBV11-2 and J is TRBJ2-3; D is perhaps TRBD1 (5 bases). Looked up from germline, CDR1 is SGHAT and CDR2 is FQNNGV. V lost 3 bases and J 0 bases, leaving 10 bases between the germline ends. This CDR3 spans 15 amino acids. The chain's CDR3 is CASSFFRGSTDTQYF. CDR3 bases: TGTGCCAGCAGCTTTTTTAGGGGCAGCACAGATACGCAGTATTTT.

The rearrangement joins TRBV7-3 to TRBJ2-5; perhaps TRBD1 as D (5 bases). V was clipped by 2 bases and J by 1 base, with 11 bases between them. The CDR3 contains 15 residues. Germline lookup yields CDR1 SGHTA and CDR2 FQGTGA. This chain's CDR3 is CASSLGAGIQETQYF. The CDR3, as DNA: TGTGCCAGCAGCTTAGGGGCTGGGATCCAAGAGACCCAGTACTTC.

The chain carries TRBV7-2 and TRBJ1-2; perhaps TRBD1 as D (5 bases). Per the germline V gene, CDR1 is SGHTA and CDR2 is FQGNSA. V shed 5 bases and J shed 5 bases, with 18 bases lying between them. The CDR3 sequence is 15 residues long. The CDR3 spells CASSTSPGTQYGYTF. The CDR3, as DNA: TGTGCCAGCAGCACTAGCCCCGGGACGCAATATGGCTACACCTTC.

The V gene is TRBV25-1, the J gene TRBJ2-5; 7 bases line up with TRBD2. Germline values: CDR1 MGHDK, CDR2 SYGVNS. The junction had 6 bases not matched to a gene; V was cut back by 3 bases and J by 5 bases. The CDR3 loop spans 14 amino acids. CDR3 sequence: CASSDLVGGETQYF. Here the CDR3 DNA reads TGTGCCAGCAGTGACTTGGTGGGAGGGGAGACCCAGTACTTC. Variable domain in full (rest from reference TRBV25-1 and TRBJ2-5): EADIYQTPRYLVIGTGKKITLECSQTMGHDKMYWYQQDPGMELHLIHYSYGVNSTEKGDLSSESTVSRIRTEHFPLTLESARPSHTSQYLCASSDLVGGETQYFGPGTRLLVL.

The chain recombines TRBV5-1 with TRBJ1-6; D call uncertain. The CDR3 runs 13 residues. V gave up 0 bases and J gave up 14 bases, with 12 bases separating them. Germline V gives CDR1 SGHRS, CDR2 YFSETQ. The CDR3: CASSLEDGLTLHF. In DNA form, the CDR3 reads TGCGCCAGCAGCTTGGAGGACGGACTCACCCTCCACTTT.

The gene calls are TRBV5-1 and TRBJ2-7, with TRBD1 identical over 7 bases. CDR1 SGHRS and CDR2 YFSETQ come from the germline V gene. With V trimmed by 4 bases and J by 3 bases, 4 bases remained unmatched. The CDR3 runs 13 residues. The CDR3: CASSDRVRYEQYF. DNA for the CDR3: TGCGCCAGCAGCGACAGGGTTCGCTACGAGCAGTACTTC.

The V and J genes are TRBV6-5 and TRBJ1-1; the match to TRBD1 covers 7 bases. The germline CDR1 and CDR2 sequences are MNHEY and SVGAGI. This CDR3 is built from 14 residues. Trimming cost V 5 bases and J 2 bases; bases outside gene matches: 5. DNA of the CDR3: TGTGCCAGCAGTCCTGACAGGGACAACACTGAAGCTTTCTTT. Its protein product is CASSPDRDNTEAFF.

This rearrangement joins TRBV7-9 to TRBJ2-3, with TRBD2 matching over 10 bases. Trimming at V came to 1 base and at J to 3 bases, leaving 7 bases not matched to a gene. CDR3 length equals 17 residues. CDR1 is SEHNR and CDR2 is FQNEAQ in the germline V gene (reference sequence). The chain's CDR3 is CASSLGLAGVRTDTQYF. Here the CDR3 DNA reads TGTGCCAGCAGCTTAGGTCTAGCGGGAGTTAGGACAGATACGCAGTATTTT.